What follows are 17 T cell receptor beta chains derived from one specimen sequenced in a study of CD8 T cells in ankylosing spondylitis. Study results and limitations: A TCR beta motif made of about 8 highly homologous variants seemed typical of ankylosing spondylitis blood.

From the 5' RACE reads, TCRdb called clonotypes with MiXCR, one entry per CDR3 protein. The table records roughly 300,000 distinct CDR3 sequences, roughly 8% of them present only once. These receptors lack a known antigen. Input material: blood, either unsorted or a sorted T cell fraction (not recorded which). The receptors were gathered from a male donor with ankylosing spondylitis.

V and J are TRBV12-5 and TRBJ1-2; D not certain. Germline assignment: CDR1 LGHNT and CDR2 FRNRAP. The CDR3 runs 13 residues. V gave up 1 base and J gave up 7 bases, with 10 bases separating them. CDR3 in DNA: TGTGCTAGTGGTTTGGAAACCGACTCTGGCTACACCTTC. It encodes CASGLETDSGYTF. Full variable domain (outside the CDR3, taken from reference TRBV12-5 and TRBJ1-2): DARVTQTPRHKVTEMGQEVTMRCQPILGHNTVFWYRQTMMQGLELLAYFRNRAPLDDSGMPKDRFSAEMPDATLATLKIQPSEPRDSAVYFCASGLETDSGYTFGSGTRLTVV.

This clonotype was counted many times. The chain couples TRBV7-9 to TRBJ1-5; 7 nucleotides agree with TRBD1. J was trimmed by 1 base and V by 8 bases; bases with no gene match: 8. CDR1 is SEHNR and CDR2 is FQNEAQ in the germline V gene (reference sequence). This CDR3 contains 15 residues. The CDR3 DNA reads as TGTGCCAGCGCCAGACAGGGAAACAGCAATCAGCCCCAGCATTTT. It codes for CASARQGNSNQPQHF.

This clonotype was counted between two and nine times. The chain uses TRBV20-1 and TRBJ2-7; TRBD2 matches 7 bases. The junction had 14 bases not matched to a gene; V was cut back by 5 bases and J by 1 base. Per germline, CDR1 DFQATT and CDR2 SNEGSKA (reference sequence). The CDR3 extends over 16 amino acids. This CDR3 is CSASTPRESGSYEQYF. The CDR3, as DNA: TGCAGTGCTTCCACCCCGCGGGAGAGCGGGTCCTACGAGCAGTACTTC.

This chain uses TRBV5-1 with TRBJ2-2, with 10 bases lining up with TRBD1. There are 16 residues in the CDR3. Germline CDR1 and CDR2: SGHRS and YFSETQ. The junction had 11 bases not matched to a gene; V was cut back by 5 bases and J by 7 bases. The CDR3 DNA reads as TGCGCCAGCAGATCTACGACAGGGGGCCGGATCGGGGAGCTGTTTTTT. This gives the protein CASRSTTGGRIGELFF.

This clonotype was seen a handful of times. The chain joins TRBV7-9 to TRBJ2-1; weak D call: TRBD2 (6 bases). Germline CDR1 reads SEHNR; CDR2 reads FQNEAQ (reference sequence). Trimming took off 5 bases at V and 9 bases at J, with 11 bases between the two ends. This CDR3 region has 12 residues. The CDR3 bases are TGTGCCAGCAGCAGTGGGACTTTTGAGCAGTTCTTC. It is translated as CASSSGTFEQFF.

This chain links TRBV7-9 with TRBJ1-2; D gene ambiguous. Germline V lookup: CDR1 SEHNR, CDR2 FQNEAQ (reference sequence). The ends were cut back, 1 base at V and 8 bases at J, with 5 bases in the middle. The CDR3 runs to 11 residues. DNA of the CDR3: TGTGCCAGCAGCTTAGAGGGAGGCTACACCTTC. It encodes CASSLEGGYTF.

This clonotype showed up many times. The V call is TRBV10-2, the J call TRBJ2-7; 7 bases align to TRBD2. This CDR3 contains 14 residues. The V segment lost 2 bases and the J segment 1 base; nucleotides outside the gene matches: 2. Germline V gives CDR1 WSHSY, CDR2 SAAADI. Here the CDR3 DNA reads TGCGCCAGCAGTGAGACGGGGGGTTCCTACGAGCAGTACTTC. It yields the protein CASSETGGSYEQYF.

CDR3: CASNRADTDTQYF. CDR3 in DNA: TGTGCCAGCAATCGCGCGGACACAGATACGCAGTATTTT. This chain uses TRBV6-2 or TRBV6-3 with TRBJ2-3; D is ambiguous. Trimming pared 7 bases from V and 2 bases from J, leaving 10 bases between. The germline CDR1 and CDR2 sequences are MNHEY and SVGEGT. This CDR3 has 13 residues.

At least ten counts were recorded for this clonotype. The genes are TRBV12-3 or TRBV12-4 and TRBJ2-1, with no clear D. This CDR3 contains 13 residues. The V end lost 3 bases, the J end lost 4 bases, and 7 bases lay between the germline ends. The CDR3 sequence is CASSFASYNEQFF. CDR3 DNA: TGTGCCAGCAGTTTCGCTTCTTACAATGAGCAGTTCTTC.

The chain employs TRBV6-2 or TRBV6-3 and TRBJ2-2; tentative D call: TRBD2 (6 bases). CDR3 length equals 16 residues. V was cut by 9 bases and J by 3 bases, with 20 bases left in between. CDR1 and CDR2 from the germline V gene are MNHEY and SVGEGT. DNA of the CDR3: TGTGCCAGAGGAGGTGGGGAGCGGAGGGACACCGGGGAGCTGTTTTTT. It encodes CARGGGERRDTGELFF.

This clonotype has only a few counts. The J gene is TRBJ2-3, the V gene TRBV5-1; weak D call: TRBD1 (6 bases). CDR1 and CDR2 (germline): SGHRS, YFSETQ. The length of the CDR3 is 16 residues. With 4 bases removed from V and 0 bases from J, the gap between germline ends came to 15 bases. The CDR3 loop is CASSIRTDSSTDTQYF. The CDR3 DNA is TGCGCCAGCAGCATACGGACAGATTCTAGCACAGATACGCAGTATTTT.

Many counts were recorded for this clonotype. The V and J genes are TRBV28 and TRBJ2-5; TRBD1 aligns across 8 bases. With 8 bases clipped from V and 7 bases from J, the junction kept 9 bases outside the gene matches. Germline loops: CDR1 MDHEN, CDR2 SYDVKM. The CDR3 totals 13 residues. The CDR3 is CASGTGGEGTQYF. The DNA of the CDR3 is TGTGCCAGCGGAACAGGGGGAGAGGGGACCCAGTACTTC.

The sample holds many counts of this clonotype. This chain connects TRBV4-2 to TRBJ2-1; no clear D gene. V gave up 0 bases and J gave up 1 base, with 13 bases separating them. The CDR3 extends over 17 amino acids. Germline V gene lookup returns CDR1 LGHNA and CDR2 YNFKEQ. CDR3 nucleotide sequence: TGTGCCAGCAGCCAAGAGTCACAATTGATATCCTACAATGAGCAGTTCTTC. Translating gives CASSQESQLISYNEQFF.

The V gene is TRBV15, the J gene TRBJ2-7; D not certain. The CDR3 covers 12 residues. The V and J ends lost 5 bases and 3 bases respectively, with 8 bases between them. Germline CDR1 LNHNV, CDR2 YYDKDF (reference sequence). The CDR3 region has the DNA TGTGCCACCAGCCTGGACGGCTACGAGCAGTACTTC. It encodes CATSLDGYEQYF.

The V and J genes are TRBV4-1 and TRBJ2-5; D is possibly TRBD2 (6 bases). Trimming left V 0 bases short and J 0 bases short, with 11 bases between. The CDR3 sequence is 16 residues long. CDR1 and CDR2 from the germline V gene are MGHRA and YSYEKL. The CDR3 is CASSQDPGLHQETQYF. The CDR3 DNA reads TGCGCCAGCAGCCAAGACCCGGGACTCCACCAAGAGACCCAGTACTTC.

In its sample, this clonotype was seen many times. The CDR3 protein is CASSPGTSGTSEQFF. CDR3 in DNA: TGTGCCAGCAGCCCCGGGACTAGCGGGACCAGTGAGCAGTTCTTC. The V call is TRBV9, the J call TRBJ2-1, with 13 bases aligning to TRBD2. The CDR3 contains 15 residues. Trimming removed 4 bases from V and 9 bases from J; junction bases left unmatched: 7. The germline V gene has CDR1 SGDLS and CDR2 YYNGEE.

A few counts support this clonotype. This chain links TRBV20-1 with TRBJ2-3; D is unclear. V dropped 0 bases and J dropped 1 base, with 5 bases sitting between them. In germline, CDR1 is DFQATT, CDR2 SNEGSKA (reference sequence). CDR3 length equals 13 residues. The CDR3 coding sequence is TGCAGTGCTAGAGATGAACGCACAGATACGCAGTATTTT. It codes for CSARDERTDTQYF.